One sample yielded the 19 T cell receptor beta chains listed below, sequenced in a study of shared clonotypes between healthy human individuals. TCRdb's table, derived via immunoSEQ multiplex PCR, lists solely in-frame clones and lacks some. This table holds about 600,000 clones, roughly 98% found once. It was CD45RO-negative cells, positively selected for CCR7, that made up naive CD8 cells, with terminally differentiated effector memory CD45RA+ cells excluded. The sequenced sample consisted of naive CD8+ T cells sorted from blood. These receptors came from a man aged 30-40 years in good health.

The chain carries TRBV19 and TRBJ2-5; D unclear. This CDR3 is built from 15 residues. In germline, CDR1 is LNHDA, CDR2 SQIVND (reference sequence). V lost 5 bases, J lost 4 bases, and 17 bases lay in between. CDR3 DNA: TGTGCCAGTAGTGAGGTTGGTGGGGTTGGAGAGACCCAGTACTTC. This translates into CASSEVGGVGETQYF.

The chain recombines TRBV28 with TRBJ1-1; the D gene is possibly TRBD1 (6 bases). V was clipped by 5 bases and J by 1 base, with 17 bases between them. Germline V gene data show CDR1 as MDHEN and CDR2 as SYDVKM. The CDR3 is 16 residues long. The CDR3 region has the DNA TGTGCCAGCAGTCCATTGGGGGGGGCCCCGAACACTGAAGCTTTCTTT. This translates into CASSPLGGAPNTEAFF.

V is TRBV6-5 and J is TRBJ1-5; no clear D. The ends were cut back, 5 bases at V and 9 bases at J, with 17 bases in the middle. Germline assignment: CDR1 MNHEY and CDR2 SVGAGI. The CDR3 is 14 amino acids. The CDR3 DNA reads TGTGCCAGCAGTAGGGCCGGACCTCTTTGGCCCCAGCATTTT. It translates to CASSRAGPLWPQHF.

The rearrangement uses TRBV7-9 and TRBJ2-5; D is perhaps TRBD2 (5 bases). The germline CDR1 and CDR2 sequences are SEHNR and FQNEAQ (reference sequence). The CDR3 runs 15 residues. V dropped 3 bases and J dropped 4 bases, with 15 bases sitting between them. The DNA of the CDR3 is TGTGCCAGCAGCTTGAGGACGGGAAACCTAGAGACCCAGTACTTC. This encodes CASSLRTGNLETQYF.

Turning to this clone: Other nucleotide sequences from this sample produce the same CDR3. V gene TRBV7-8 combines with J gene TRBJ2-7; 12 positions agree with TRBD2. The CDR3 is made up of 15 amino acids. In germline, CDR1 is SGHVS, CDR2 FQNEAQ. V shed 1 base, J shed 3 bases, and the junction held 1 base outside the gene matches. CDR3 protein: CASSLETSGSYEQYF. CDR3 DNA sequence: TGTGCCAGCAGCTTAGAGACTAGCGGGAGCTACGAGCAGTACTTC.

This rearrangement joins TRBV4-1 to TRBJ2-6, with D perhaps matching TRBD2 (5 bases). Germline CDR1 is MGHRA and CDR2 is YSYEKL. CDR3 length equals 20 residues. V was clipped by 1 base and J by 2 bases, with 21 bases between them. The CDR3 sequence: CASSQVLTSLMSAGANVLTF. The CDR3, as DNA: TGCGCCAGCAGCCAAGTTTTAACTAGTTTAATGTCGGCTGGGGCCAACGTCCTGACTTTC.

The V call is TRBV11-2, the J call TRBJ2-7; 14 bases are a match to TRBD2. The CDR3 consists of 15 residues. Germline assignment: CDR1 SGHAT and CDR2 FQNNGV. V dropped 3 bases and J dropped 4; count of bases not matched to a gene: 2. The CDR3: CASSFGTSGRYEQYF. Written as DNA, the CDR3 is TGTGCCAGCAGCTTCGGGACTAGCGGGAGATACGAGCAGTACTTC. Full variable domain (remainder filled in from reference TRBV11-2 and TRBJ2-7): EAGVAQSPRYKIIEKRQSVAFWCNPISGHATLYWYQQILGQGPKLLIQFQNNGVVDDSQLPKDRFSAERLKGVDSTLKIQPAKLEDSAVYLCASSFGTSGRYEQYFGPGTRLTVT.

The chain combines TRBV27 with TRBJ2-1; D perhaps matches TRBD2 (5 bases). Trimming pared 10 bases from V and 10 bases from J, leaving 14 bases between. The CDR3 is made up of 11 amino acids. CDR1 is MNHEY, CDR2 SMNVEV, per germline (reference sequence). The chain's CDR3 is CATQRRTEQFF. DNA for the CDR3: TGTGCCACCCAGCGGAGGACCGAGCAGTTCTTC.

J is TRBJ2-1 and V is TRBV11-2; 10 bases agree with TRBD2. Per the germline V gene, CDR1 is SGHAT and CDR2 is FQNNGV. CDR3 size: 14 residues. After removal of 5 bases from V and 8 bases from J, the junction contained 6 bases not matched to a gene. The CDR3 region is CASSQSSGRDEQFF. The DNA for the CDR3 is TGTGCCAGCAGCCAATCTAGCGGGAGAGATGAGCAGTTCTTC.

The rearrangement links TRBV6-1 to TRBJ2-3; 7 bases map to TRBD2. The CDR3 is made up of 16 amino acids. Germline loops: CDR1 MNHNS, CDR2 SASEGT. V lost 4 bases to trimming and J lost 3 bases; unmatched junction nucleotides: 10. CDR3 nucleotides: TGTGCCAGCAGTGCCCTGCGCGGGAGCCTAACAGATACGCAGTATTTT. Translating it yields CASSALRGSLTDTQYF.

The chain joins TRBV29-1 to TRBJ2-1, with TRBD2 identical over 11 bases. The V gene's germline CDR1 is SQVTM and CDR2 ANQGSEA. V was clipped by 5 bases and J by 7 bases; unmatched bases: 7. The CDR3 is made up of 14 amino acids. Written as DNA, the CDR3 is TGCAGCGTTTTTGGGGGACTAGCGGCGAATGAGCAGTTCTTC. Protein: CSVFGGLAANEQFF.

This clone was seen once. V is TRBV5-5 and J is TRBJ1-1, with 10 bases identical to TRBD1. Germline V lookup: CDR1 SGHKS, CDR2 YYEKEE (reference sequence). The V and J ends lost 4 bases and 0 bases, in that order; junction bases with no gene match: 12. The CDR3 runs 18 residues. The CDR3 DNA reads TGTGCCAGCAGCCTGGCCGGGACAGGGGTTTTTTTGAACACTGAAGCTTTCTTT. Its protein product is CASSLAGTGVFLNTEAFF.

V gene TRBV6-5 combines with J gene TRBJ2-2, with D possibly matching TRBD2 (6 bases). The CDR3 covers 15 residues. Trimming took off 1 base at V and 2 bases at J, with 8 bases between the two ends. Looked up from germline, CDR1 is MNHEY and CDR2 is SVGAGI. CDR3 coding DNA: TGTGCCAGCAGTTACTTTAGCGGAAACACCGGGGAGCTGTTTTTT. Its protein is CASSYFSGNTGELFF.

The chain couples TRBV2 to TRBJ2-1; TRBD2 matches at 12 bases. The ends lost 10 bases at V and 4 bases at J; junction bases unmatched: 5. The V gene's germline CDR1 is SNHLY and CDR2 FYNNEI. The CDR3 runs to 14 residues. CDR3 sequence reads: CATETSGRYNEQFF. The CDR3 DNA sequence: TGTGCCACCGAGACTAGCGGGAGATACAATGAGCAGTTCTTC.

This chain connects TRBV2 to TRBJ2-7, with 11 positions matching TRBD2. Germline CDR1 is SNHLY and CDR2 is FYNNEI. The CDR3 consists of 14 residues. Germline trimming cut 7 bases from V and 7 bases from J; bases unmatched to any gene: 9. The CDR3 DNA follows: TGTGCCAGCACCGAACTAGCGGGAGTGGGGGAGCAGTACTTC. Residues: CASTELAGVGEQYF.

The V call is TRBV11-2, the J call TRBJ2-3; D uncertain. Germline CDR1 SGHAT, CDR2 FQNNGV. The CDR3 consists of 13 residues. V was shortened by 5 bases and J by 4 bases, with 10 bases between the two germline ends. Written as DNA, the CDR3 is TGTGCCAGCAGCGCCGGAGAGCCAGATACGCAGTATTTT. It yields the protein CASSAGEPDTQYF. The variable domain in full, with the rest retrieved from reference TRBV11-2 and TRBJ2-3, is EAGVAQSPRYKIIEKRQSVAFWCNPISGHATLYWYQQILGQGPKLLIQFQNNGVVDDSQLPKDRFSAERLKGVDSTLKIQPAKLEDSAVYLCASSAGEPDTQYFGPGTRLTVL.

The gene calls are TRBV27 and TRBJ2-7; possibly TRBD2 for D (5 bases). This CDR3 comprises 12 residues. Trimming took off 10 bases at V and 1 base at J, with 11 bases between the two ends. The germline gives CDR1 MNHEY, CDR2 SMNVEV (reference sequence). The CDR3 loop is CATQGLSYEQYF. The CDR3 nucleotides are TGTGCCACCCAAGGACTTTCCTACGAGCAGTACTTC.

The J gene is TRBJ2-7, the V gene TRBV10-3; 10 positions agree with TRBD1. CDR3 length: 14 residues. Germline values: CDR1 ENHRY, CDR2 SYGVKD. With 3 bases clipped from V and 4 bases from J, the junction kept 3 bases outside the gene matches. The CDR3 DNA follows: TGTGCCATCAGTGAAGGGACAGGGGTTTACGAGCAGTACTTC. Translation gives CAISEGTGVYEQYF.

The chain combines TRBV11-1 with TRBJ2-7; D may be TRBD1 or TRBD2 (5 bases each). The CDR3 has 16 amino acids. Trimming removed 1 base from V and 6 bases from J, with 19 bases in between. Per the germline V gene, CDR1 is SGHAT and CDR2 is FQDESV (reference sequence). CDR3 in DNA: TGTGCCAGCAGCTTAGGGACGAAGGGACCAAGTACCGAGCAGTACTTC. This translates into CASSLGTKGPSTEQYF.